Presented here are 28 T cell receptor beta chains from one specimen sequenced in a study of blood T cells in healthy people across ages (dated by TCRdb to between 2015 and 2017). Libraries were prepared through 5' RACE. Instrument on record: Illumina HiSeq 2500. The second PCR ran for about 7 to 11 cycles and used a J-beta primer mix along with a sample-barcoded 5' primer. Through fastp at Q25 and MiXCR, TCRdb rebuilt clones from the public reads, retaining in-frame beta chains. Rows are combined by CDR3 protein, so each entry shows the most common genes and DNA. The table for this sample lists around 1.7 million distinct CDR3 sequences; roughly 30% of them were counted only once. Roughly 8% of the sample rests with the top ten. Material for sequencing was blood. These receptors were obtained from a woman aged 25 to 39 in good health.

This clonotype was counted ten times or more. One end of the junction fails to match germline, which may point to a read error. The V gene is TRBV7-9, the J gene TRBJ2-6, with D hard to call. CDR1 SEHNR and CDR2 FQNEAQ come from the germline V gene (reference sequence). The CDR3 spans 15 residues. The CDR3 DNA is TGCGCCAGCAGCCTTGGTGTCTCTGGGGCCAACGTCCTGACTTTC. This codes for CASSLGVSGANVLTF.

This clonotype was observed a handful of times. The genes are TRBV7-9 and TRBJ1-4; a weak D match, TRBD1 (6 bases). The CDR3 is 12 residues long. The V gene's germline CDR1 is SEHNR and CDR2 FQNEAQ (reference sequence). Trimming shortened V by 9 bases and J by 3 bases, and 8 bases separated the two germline ends. The CDR3 DNA reads as TGTGCCAGTAGACAGGCTAATGAAAAACTGTTTTTT. Encoded protein: CASRQANEKLFF.

The V and J genes are TRBV7-3 and TRBJ2-7, with a weak D call TRBD2 (7 bases). Trimming left V 1 base short and J 5 bases short, with 18 bases between. Germline lookup yields CDR1 SGHTA and CDR2 FQGTGA. This CDR3 region has 16 residues. CDR3 protein: CASSLSAGASRDEQYF. The CDR3, as DNA: TGTGCCAGCAGCTTAAGTGCGGGGGCCTCGAGAGACGAGCAGTACTTC.

The chain employs TRBV29-1 and TRBJ2-1, with 16 bases matching TRBD2. Germline CDR1 SQVTM, CDR2 ANQGSEA. The CDR3 length is 14 residues. Trimming at V came to 5 bases and at J to 10 bases, leaving 5 bases not matched to a gene. For the CDR3, the DNA is TGCAGCGTTAACGGGACTAGCGGGAGGGAGGAGCAGTTCTTC. This encodes CSVNGTSGREEQFF.

About this clonotype itself: A much larger clone differs from this one at a single base, so this may be a read error. The chain links TRBV20-1 to TRBJ2-5; D call uncertain. Germline CDR1 reads DFQATT; CDR2 reads SNEGSKA (reference sequence). The CDR3 consists of 11 residues. The CDR3 DNA sequence: TGCAGTGCTAGCATAGAAGAGGCCCAGTACTTC. This gives the protein CSASIEEAQYF.

The rearrangement links TRBV2 to TRBJ2-6, with D tentatively TRBD2 (6 bases). The CDR3 has 15 residues. Trimming removed 7 bases at V and 2 bases at J, with 12 bases between. Germline lookup yields CDR1 SNHLY and CDR2 FYNNEI. This CDR3 reads CASIFGEAGANVLTF. The CDR3 DNA sequence: TGTGCCAGCATTTTTGGGGAGGCTGGGGCCAACGTCCTGACTTTC.

About this clonotype: One end of the junction varies from germline; a read error may be responsible. This sequence joins TRBV5-5 and TRBJ2-1; D perhaps matches TRBD1 (5 bases). In germline, CDR1 is SGHKS, CDR2 YYEKEE (reference sequence). There are 15 residues in the CDR3. The CDR3 loop is CASSFFQGILYEQHF. CDR3 in DNA: TGTGCCAGTAGCTTTTTTCAGGGTATCCTCTACGAGCAGCACTTC.

This sequence joins TRBV5-1 and TRBJ1-4, with no clear D. V lost 0 bases and J 4 bases, leaving 7 bases between the germline ends. The germline V gene has CDR1 SGHRS and CDR2 YFSETQ. The CDR3 covers 14 residues. The CDR3 loop is CASSLAQVNEKLFF. DNA for the CDR3: TGCGCCAGCAGCTTGGCCCAGGTTAATGAAAAACTGTTTTTT.

The genes are TRBV7-2 and TRBJ1-2, with a tentative D call TRBD1 (6 bases). The CDR3 sequence is 16 residues long. Trimming pared 5 bases from V and 8 bases from J, leaving 24 bases between. Germline CDR1 SGHTA, CDR2 FQGNSA. The CDR3 DNA reads as TGTGCCAGCAGCCCACCTTCTTCGGGGGGCGCAGGGGGCTACACCTTC. Amino acid sequence: CASSPPSSGGAGGYTF.

In this sample, this clonotype turned up a few times. The CDR3 protein is CASSHPGGQETQYF. The CDR3 DNA reads TGTGCCAGCAGCCATCCGGGCGGTCAAGAGACCCAGTACTTC. The genes are TRBV3-1 and TRBJ2-5, with D uncertain. This CDR3 region has 14 residues. V lost 3 bases to trimming and J lost 2 bases, with 10 bases between them. Germline V gives CDR1 LGHDT, CDR2 YNNKEL (reference sequence).

This clonotype was seen only a few times. This chain connects TRBV29-1 to TRBJ2-1, with 14 bases identical to TRBD2. CDR1 and CDR2 from the germline V gene are SQVTM and ANQGSEA. The CDR3 is 17 amino acids. J gave up 2 bases and V 6 bases, and 9 bases lay outside the gene matches. CDR3 coding DNA: TGCAGCGTAACTAGGGAGACTAGCGGGGGGGCCTACAATGAGCAGTTCTTC. The encoded protein is CSVTRETSGGAYNEQFF.

The genes are TRBV24-1 and TRBJ2-1; 8 nucleotides line up with TRBD2. The CDR3 totals 13 residues. V trimming: 4 bases; J trimming: 9 bases; junction bases outside the gene matches: 4. Germline values: CDR1 KGHDR, CDR2 SFDVKD. This CDR3 is CATSDGGAGEQFF. The CDR3 DNA sequence: TGTGCCACCAGTGACGGGGGGGCTGGTGAGCAGTTCTTC.

In nucleotides, the CDR3 is TGCAGCGTTGAACTCCCCCTGTACAATGAGCAGTACTTC. It is translated as CSVELPLYNEQYF. This chain connects TRBV29-1 to TRBJ2-1; D is uncertain. Judging by the DNA end, TRBJ2-7 fits better; the J call may be wrong. The germline V gene has CDR1 SQVTM and CDR2 ANQGSEA. The CDR3 has 13 amino acids.

A few counts support this clonotype. The V and J genes are TRBV11-2 and TRBJ2-2, with TRBD2 identical over 9 bases. The germline V gene encodes CDR1 SGHAT and CDR2 FQNNGV. CDR3 length equals 17 residues. V lost 5 bases to trimming and J lost 6 bases; unmatched junction nucleotides: 13. DNA of the CDR3: TGTGCCAGCAGCCGATTGGAAGGAAGCGGGGGGTCCGGGGAGCTGTTTTTT. Residues: CASSRLEGSGGSGELFF. Looking up the rest from reference TRBV11-2 and TRBJ2-2 gives the full variable domain: EAGVAQSPRYKIIEKRQSVAFWCNPISGHATLYWYQQILGQGPKLLIQFQNNGVVDDSQLPKDRFSAERLKGVDSTLKIQPAKLEDSAVYLCASSRLEGSGGSGELFFGEGSRLTVL.

Ten or more counts support this clonotype. The CDR3 region has the DNA TGTGCCAGCAGTTACTCCGGTTCTGTCTACGAGCAGTACTTC. The encoded protein is CASSYSGSVYEQYF. This chain joins TRBV6-6 and TRBJ2-7, with no clear D. CDR1 MNHNY and CDR2 SVGAGI come from the germline V gene (reference sequence). Trimming took 0 bases from V and 3 from J, leaving 9 bases between them. The CDR3 runs to 14 residues.

The CDR3 reads CASKAGPYGYTF. The CDR3 DNA sequence: TGTGCCAGCAAGGCGGGGCCCTATGGCTACACCTTC. The rearrangement uses TRBV7-2 and TRBJ1-2, with D possibly being TRBD1 (5 bases). This CDR3 has 12 amino acids. The V end was cut by 7 bases, the J end by 4 bases, with 10 bases between. The germline CDR1 and CDR2 sequences are SGHTA and FQGNSA.

The genes are TRBV10-3 and TRBJ2-3, with 13 bases fitting TRBD2. Germline V CDR1 and CDR2: ENHRY, SYGVKD. The CDR3 covers 16 residues. V shed 6 bases, J shed 2 bases, and the junction held 5 bases outside the gene matches. The CDR3 nucleotides read TGTGCCATCAGCGCCGGGACTAGCGGGACCACAGATACGCAGTATTTT. Its protein is CAISAGTSGTTDTQYF.

This clonotype was observed a few times. V usage is TRBV5-4 and J usage is TRBJ2-2; D remains unclear. V dropped 5 bases and J dropped 4 bases, with 15 bases sitting between them. The V gene's germline CDR1 is SGHNT and CDR2 YYREEE (reference sequence). The CDR3 covers 15 residues. The CDR3 DNA reads as TGTGCCAGCAGTTCCCCCGTAGGCGCCACCGGGGAGCTGTTTTTT. As protein: CASSSPVGATGELFF.

This CDR3 is CACAGSEADTQYF. The CDR3 bases are TGTGCCTGCGCGGGCAGTGAAGCAGATACGCAGTATTTT. The chain is built from TRBV27 and TRBJ2-3; D might be TRBD2 (5 bases). CDR3 size: 13 residues. Germline assignment: CDR1 MNHEY and CDR2 SMNVEV (reference sequence). V was pared by 11 bases and J by 4 bases, with 16 bases between.

V gene TRBV18 combines with J gene TRBJ2-5, with 8 bases that match TRBD1. The J call may be mistaken, given a closer DNA end match to TRBJ2-7. CDR1 and CDR2 from the germline V gene are KGHSH and LQKENI. The CDR3 runs to 14 residues. The CDR3 DNA follows: TGTGCCAGCTCACCCATGACAGGGGTTGACGAGCAGTACTTC. Protein: CASSPMTGVDEQYF.

This clonotype was picked up one time. Possible read error: a much larger clone is one base away. The V call is TRBV29-1, the J call TRBJ2-6; D call uncertain. The CDR3 extends over 14 amino acids. Germline V gene lookup returns CDR1 SQVTM and CDR2 ANQGSEA. This CDR3 reads CSVVLSSRANVLTF. CDR3 bases: TGCAGCGTTGTATTGAGCTCTAGGGCCAACGTCCTGACTTTC.

This clonotype was seen repeatedly, ten times or more. The rearrangement joins TRBV10-3 to TRBJ2-7, with TRBD1 matching 7 bases. Germline V gene sequence: CDR1 ENHRY, CDR2 SYGVKD. CDR3 length equals 13 residues. Trimming took 8 bases from V and 4 from J; bases not matched to a gene: 8. This CDR3 reads CAILRQGVYEQYF. In nucleotides, the CDR3 is TGTGCCATCCTAAGACAGGGCGTATACGAGCAGTACTTC.

V is TRBV20-1 and J is TRBJ2-5, with a weak D call TRBD2 (7 bases). Germline loops: CDR1 DFQATT, CDR2 SNEGSKA (reference sequence). The CDR3 is 14 residues long. V lost 5 bases and J lost 2, with 15 bases in between. The CDR3 DNA is TGCAGTGCTGGGGGTAGGGGGGGGCAAGAGACCCAGTACTTC. Encoded protein: CSAGGRGGQETQYF.

The V call is TRBV6-5, the J call TRBJ1-5, with unresolved D. This CDR3 comprises 13 residues. CDR1 and CDR2 (germline): MNHEY, SVGAGI. Trimming took 0 bases from V and 7 from J, leaving 7 bases between them. The DNA for the CDR3 is TGTGCCAGCAGTTACTCGGCGCGGCAGCCCCAGCATTTT. It codes for CASSYSARQPQHF.

This chain's CDR3 is CASTFWAVSSGANVLTF. DNA for the CDR3: TGTGCCAGCACCTTTTGGGCGGTGAGCTCTGGGGCCAACGTCCTGACTTTC. The chain uses TRBV12-3 or TRBV12-4 and TRBJ2-6; D unresolved. Trimming took 7 bases from V and 0 from J, leaving 16 bases between them. The CDR3 runs to 17 residues.

This clonotype was observed a few times. The chain links TRBV29-1 to TRBJ2-5; 7 bases map to TRBD1. The J segment lost 5 bases and the V segment lost 6 bases, leaving 6 bases of the junction unmatched. The CDR3 sequence is 12 residues long. Germline V CDR1 and CDR2: SQVTM, ANQGSEA. The CDR3 DNA is TGCAGCGTCGACAGGGTTGTGGAGACCCAGTACTTC. Amino acid sequence: CSVDRVVETQYF. The full variable domain, completed using reference TRBV29-1 and TRBJ2-5, is SAVISQKPSRDICQRGTSLTIQCQVDSQVTMMFWYRQQPGQSLTLIATANQGSEATYESGFVIDKFPISRPNLTFSTLTVSNMSPEDSSIYLCSVDRVVETQYFGPGTRLLVL.

This clonotype occurred many times. This chain uses TRBV6-2 or TRBV6-3 with TRBJ2-7; 10 nucleotides align to TRBD1. V shed 6 bases, J shed 1 base, and the junction held 12 bases outside the gene matches. Germline CDR1 reads MNHEY; CDR2 reads SVGEGT. This CDR3 comprises 17 residues. Here the CDR3 DNA reads TGTGCCAGCAGCCTTCGTAGAGGGACAGGGGATTCCTACGAGCAGTACTTC. Its protein product is CASSLRRGTGDSYEQYF.

In this sample, this clonotype turned up a few times. The rearrangement links TRBV6-2 or TRBV6-3 to TRBJ2-1, with 9 bases identical to TRBD1. CDR1 and CDR2 from the germline V gene are MNHEY and SVGEGT. V gave up 0 bases and J gave up 2 bases; unmatched junction bases: 2. The CDR3 extends over 16 amino acids. The CDR3 DNA is TGTGCCAGCAGTTACTCGAACAGGGGGCCCTACAATGAGCAGTTCTTC. Translating it yields CASSYSNRGPYNEQFF.